The source of this T cell receptor beta chain is a study of OX40 agonist ivuxolimab in advanced cancers. Whole-study results and caveats: Blood T cells, both CD4+ and CD8+, expanded clonally by week 6 at 0.1 to 3.0 mg/kg.

Regarding this clone: No antigen is known for it.

Produced via immunoSEQ multiplex PCR; TCRdb's table is partial and in-frame only. The sample has 85,000 to 100,000 clones, about 89% seen once; the top ten hold about 4.6%. Germline trimming cut 8 bases from V and 6 bases from J; bases unmatched to any gene: 7. Per germline, CDR1 MNHNS and CDR2 SASEGT. CDR3 size: 14 residues. The sequenced sample was CD4+ or CD8+ T cells sorted from blood, obtained in a trial of the OX40 agonist ivuxolimab. The rearrangement joins TRBV6-1 to TRBJ2-2; 9 nucleotides line up with TRBD1. The TCR sequence derives from an adult with an advanced solid tumor such as melanoma, head and neck, liver or kidney cancer. CDR3 coding DNA: TGTGCCAGCTCTTACTGGGACAGGGCCGGGGAGCTGTTTTTT. As protein: CASSYWDRAGELFF.